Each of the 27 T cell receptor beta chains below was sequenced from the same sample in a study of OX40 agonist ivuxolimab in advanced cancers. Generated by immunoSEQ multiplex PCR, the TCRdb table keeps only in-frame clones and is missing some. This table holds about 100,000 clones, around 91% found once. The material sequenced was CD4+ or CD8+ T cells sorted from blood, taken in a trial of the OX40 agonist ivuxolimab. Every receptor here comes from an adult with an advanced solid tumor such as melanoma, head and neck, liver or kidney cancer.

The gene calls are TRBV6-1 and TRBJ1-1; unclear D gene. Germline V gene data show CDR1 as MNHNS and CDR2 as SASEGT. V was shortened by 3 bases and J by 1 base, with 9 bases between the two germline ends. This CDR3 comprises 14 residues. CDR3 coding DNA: TGTGCCAGCAGTGAGTACGTCCGGAACACTGAAGCTTTCTTT. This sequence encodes CASSEYVRNTEAFF.

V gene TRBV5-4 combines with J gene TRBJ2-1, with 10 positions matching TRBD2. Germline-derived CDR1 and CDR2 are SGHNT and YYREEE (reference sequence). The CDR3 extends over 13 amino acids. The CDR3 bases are TGTGGAACAAGCGGGAGGGCTTACAATGAGCAGTTCTTC. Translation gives CGTSGRAYNEQFF.

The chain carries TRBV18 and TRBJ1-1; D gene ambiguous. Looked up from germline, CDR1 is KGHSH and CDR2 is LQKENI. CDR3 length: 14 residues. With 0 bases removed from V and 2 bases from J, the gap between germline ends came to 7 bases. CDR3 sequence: CASSPPGRNTEAFF. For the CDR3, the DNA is TGTGCCAGCTCACCACCAGGGAGAAACACTGAAGCTTTCTTT.

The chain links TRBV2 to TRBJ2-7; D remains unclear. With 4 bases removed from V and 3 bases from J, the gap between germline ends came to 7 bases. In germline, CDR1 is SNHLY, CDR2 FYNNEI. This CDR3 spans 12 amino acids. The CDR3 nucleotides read TGTGCCAGCAGTGTCGACCACTACGAGCAGTACTTC. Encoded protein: CASSVDHYEQYF.

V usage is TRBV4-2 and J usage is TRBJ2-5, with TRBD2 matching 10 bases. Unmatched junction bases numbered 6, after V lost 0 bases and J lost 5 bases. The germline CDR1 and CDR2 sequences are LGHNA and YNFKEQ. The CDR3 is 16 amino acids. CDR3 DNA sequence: TGTGCCAGCAGCCAAGACGGGCTAGCGGGGGTTGAGACCCAGTACTTC. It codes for CASSQDGLAGVETQYF.

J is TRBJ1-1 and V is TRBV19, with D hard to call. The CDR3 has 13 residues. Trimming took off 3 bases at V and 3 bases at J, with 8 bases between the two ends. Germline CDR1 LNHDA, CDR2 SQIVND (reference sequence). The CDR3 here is CASSIVRDTEAFF. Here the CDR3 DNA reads TGTGCCAGTAGTATTGTGCGGGACACTGAAGCTTTCTTT. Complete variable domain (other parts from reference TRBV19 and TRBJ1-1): DGGITQSPKYLFRKEGQNVTLSCEQNLNHDAMYWYRQDPGQGLRLIYYSQIVNDFQKGDIAEGYSVSREKKESFPLTVTSAQKNPTAFYLCASSIVRDTEAFFGQGTRLTVV.

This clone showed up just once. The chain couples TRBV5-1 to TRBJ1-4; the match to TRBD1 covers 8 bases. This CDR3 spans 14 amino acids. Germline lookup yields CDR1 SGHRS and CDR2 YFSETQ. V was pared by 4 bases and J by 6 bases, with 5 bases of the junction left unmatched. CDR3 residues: CASSPPGQDEKLFF. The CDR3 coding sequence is TGCGCCAGCAGCCCACCGGGACAGGATGAAAAACTGTTTTTT.

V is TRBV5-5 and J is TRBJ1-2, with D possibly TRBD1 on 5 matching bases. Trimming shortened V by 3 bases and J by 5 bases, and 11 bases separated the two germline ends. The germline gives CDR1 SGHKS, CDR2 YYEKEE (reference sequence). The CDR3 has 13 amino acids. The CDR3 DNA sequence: TGTGCCAGCAGCTCCCGGGACGGATATGGCTACACCTTC. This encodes CASSSRDGYGYTF.

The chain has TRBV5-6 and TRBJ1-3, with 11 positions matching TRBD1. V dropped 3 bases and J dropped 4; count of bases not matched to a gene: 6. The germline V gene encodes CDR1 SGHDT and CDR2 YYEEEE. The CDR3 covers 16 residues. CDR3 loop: CASSWTGGAQGNTIYF. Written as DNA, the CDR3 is TGTGCCAGCAGCTGGACAGGGGGCGCACAGGGAAACACCATATATTTT.

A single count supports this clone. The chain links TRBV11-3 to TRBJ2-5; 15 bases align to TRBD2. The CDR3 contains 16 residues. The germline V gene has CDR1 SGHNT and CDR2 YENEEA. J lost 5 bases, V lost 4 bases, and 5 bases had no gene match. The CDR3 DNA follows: TGTGCCAGCAGCTCCTCCGGGACTAGCGGGAGGGAGACCCAGTACTTC. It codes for CASSSSGTSGRETQYF.

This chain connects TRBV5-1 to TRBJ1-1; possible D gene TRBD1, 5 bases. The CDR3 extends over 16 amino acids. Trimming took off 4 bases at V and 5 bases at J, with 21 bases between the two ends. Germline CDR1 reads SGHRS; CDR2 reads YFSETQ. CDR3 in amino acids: CASSVTQGRFGTEAFF. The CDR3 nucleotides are TGCGCCAGCAGCGTTACGCAGGGTAGATTCGGGACTGAAGCTTTCTTT.

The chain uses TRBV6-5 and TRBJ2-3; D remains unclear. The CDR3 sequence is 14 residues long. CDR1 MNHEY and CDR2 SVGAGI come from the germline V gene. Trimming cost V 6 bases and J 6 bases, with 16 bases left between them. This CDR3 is CASRTPGSRDTQYF. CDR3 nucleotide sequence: TGTGCCAGCAGAACTCCGGGCTCCAGGGATACGCAGTATTTT.

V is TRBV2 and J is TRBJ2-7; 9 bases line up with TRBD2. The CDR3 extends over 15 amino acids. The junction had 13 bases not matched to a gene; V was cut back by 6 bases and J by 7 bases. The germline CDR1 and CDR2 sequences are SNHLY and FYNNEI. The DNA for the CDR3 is TGTGCCAGCAGCGGATTAGCGGGAGCCGTGGGAGAGCAGTACTTC. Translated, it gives CASSGLAGAVGEQYF.

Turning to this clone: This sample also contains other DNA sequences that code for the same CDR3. Here the CDR3 DNA reads TGTGCCACCAGCAGAGATCGGGGTGAGCAGTTCTTC. Translating gives CATSRDRGEQFF. V usage is TRBV15 and J usage is TRBJ2-1; a weak D match, TRBD2 (5 bases). In germline, CDR1 is LNHNV, CDR2 YYDKDF (reference sequence). Trimming pared 0 bases from V and 9 bases from J, leaving 6 bases between. The CDR3 contains 12 residues.

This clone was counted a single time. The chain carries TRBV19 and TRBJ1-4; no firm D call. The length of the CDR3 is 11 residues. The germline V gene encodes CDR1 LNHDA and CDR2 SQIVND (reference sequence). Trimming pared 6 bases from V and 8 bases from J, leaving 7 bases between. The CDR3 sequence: CASRKGEKLFF. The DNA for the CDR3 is TGTGCCAGTAGGAAAGGGGAAAAACTGTTTTTT.

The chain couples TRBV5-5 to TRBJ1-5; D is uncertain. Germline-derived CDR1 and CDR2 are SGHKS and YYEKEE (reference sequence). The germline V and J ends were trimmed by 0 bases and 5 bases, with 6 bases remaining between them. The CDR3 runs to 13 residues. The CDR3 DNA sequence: TGTGCCAGCAGCTTGGGTCAGTATCAGCCCCAGCATTTT. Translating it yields CASSLGQYQPQHF.

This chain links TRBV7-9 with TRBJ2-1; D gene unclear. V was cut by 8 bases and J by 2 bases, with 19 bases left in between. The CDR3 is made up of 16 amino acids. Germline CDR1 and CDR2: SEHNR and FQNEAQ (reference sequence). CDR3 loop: CASLVQRAGAYNEQFF. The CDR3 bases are TGTGCCAGCCTAGTTCAAAGGGCAGGAGCCTACAATGAGCAGTTCTTC.

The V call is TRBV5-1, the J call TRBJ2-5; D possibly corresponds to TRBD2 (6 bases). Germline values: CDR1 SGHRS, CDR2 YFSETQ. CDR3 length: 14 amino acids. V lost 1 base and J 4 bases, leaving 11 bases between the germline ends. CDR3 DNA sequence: TGCGCCAGCAGCTTGAAAATGGGGGGAGAGACCCAGTACTTC. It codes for CASSLKMGGETQYF.

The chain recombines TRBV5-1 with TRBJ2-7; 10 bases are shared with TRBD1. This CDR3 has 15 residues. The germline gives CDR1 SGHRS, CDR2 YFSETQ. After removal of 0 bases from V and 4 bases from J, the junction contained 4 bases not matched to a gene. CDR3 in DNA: TGCGCCAGCAGCTTGGCGGGACAGGGGAGTTACGAGCAGTACTTC. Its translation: CASSLAGQGSYEQYF. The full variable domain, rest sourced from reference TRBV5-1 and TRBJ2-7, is KAGVTQTPRYLIKTRGQQVTLSCSPISGHRSVSWYQQTPGQGLQFLFEYFSETQRNKGNFPGRFSGRQFSNSRSEMNVSTLELGDSALYLCASSLAGQGSYEQYFGPGTRLTVT.

The CDR3 region is CASSPDGEPYEQYF. Written as DNA, the CDR3 is TGCGCCAGCAGCCCCGATGGGGAACCCTACGAGCAGTACTTC. The chain employs TRBV5-1 and TRBJ2-7; no reliable D call. V lost 4 bases to trimming and J lost 2 bases, with 13 bases between them. CDR1 and CDR2 (germline): SGHRS, YFSETQ. This CDR3 has 14 amino acids.

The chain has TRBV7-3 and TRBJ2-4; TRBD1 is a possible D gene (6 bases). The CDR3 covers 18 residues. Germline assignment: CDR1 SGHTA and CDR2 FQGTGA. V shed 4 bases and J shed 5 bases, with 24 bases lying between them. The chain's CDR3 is CASSSQGSLPLAENIQYF. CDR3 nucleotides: TGTGCCAGCAGCTCACAGGGTTCGCTACCGTTGGCGGAAAACATTCAGTACTTC.

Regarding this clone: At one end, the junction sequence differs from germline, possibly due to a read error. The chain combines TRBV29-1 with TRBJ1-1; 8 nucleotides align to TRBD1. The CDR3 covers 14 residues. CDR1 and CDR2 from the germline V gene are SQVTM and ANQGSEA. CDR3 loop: CSVEETGVKTEAFF. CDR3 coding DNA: TGCAGCGTTGAGGAGACAGGGGTGAAAACTGAAGCTTTCTTT.

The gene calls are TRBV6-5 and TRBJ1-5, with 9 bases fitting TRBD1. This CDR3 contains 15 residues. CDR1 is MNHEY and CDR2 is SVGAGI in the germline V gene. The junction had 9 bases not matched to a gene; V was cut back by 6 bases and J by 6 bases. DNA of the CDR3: TGTGCCAGCAGGGGGACAGGGAGCAGCTCTCAGCCCCAGCATTTT. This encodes CASRGTGSSSQPQHF.

The CDR3 here is CASSLPAGAGNEQFF. The CDR3 nucleotides are TGCGCCAGTTCCCTGCCTGCGGGCGCGGGGAATGAGCAGTTCTTC. The V call is TRBV5-1, the J call TRBJ2-1; D may be TRBD2 (6 bases). V dropped 8 bases and J dropped 7 bases, with 22 bases sitting between them. The CDR3 has 15 residues. Germline V lookup: CDR1 SGHRS, CDR2 YFSETQ.

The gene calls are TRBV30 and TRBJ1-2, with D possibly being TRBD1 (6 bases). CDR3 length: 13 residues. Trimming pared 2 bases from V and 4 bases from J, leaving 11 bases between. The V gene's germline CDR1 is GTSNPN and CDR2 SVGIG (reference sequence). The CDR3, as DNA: TGTGCCTGGAGTAGGCAGACAGGCTATGGCTACACCTTC. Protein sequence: CAWSRQTGYGYTF.

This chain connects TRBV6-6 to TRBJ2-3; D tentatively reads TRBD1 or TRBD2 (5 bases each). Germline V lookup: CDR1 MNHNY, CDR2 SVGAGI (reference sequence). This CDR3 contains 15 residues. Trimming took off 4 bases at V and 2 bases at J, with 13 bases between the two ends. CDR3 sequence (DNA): TGTGCCAGCAGTTCCGGGACCAGAGACACAGATACGCAGTATTTT. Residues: CASSSGTRDTDTQYF.

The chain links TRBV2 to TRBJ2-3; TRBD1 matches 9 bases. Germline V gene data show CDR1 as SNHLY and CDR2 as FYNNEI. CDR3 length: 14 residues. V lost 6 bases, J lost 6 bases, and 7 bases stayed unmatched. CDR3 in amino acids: CASRTDRGSDTQYF. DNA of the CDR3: TGTGCCAGCAGGACGGACAGGGGTTCGGATACGCAGTATTTT.